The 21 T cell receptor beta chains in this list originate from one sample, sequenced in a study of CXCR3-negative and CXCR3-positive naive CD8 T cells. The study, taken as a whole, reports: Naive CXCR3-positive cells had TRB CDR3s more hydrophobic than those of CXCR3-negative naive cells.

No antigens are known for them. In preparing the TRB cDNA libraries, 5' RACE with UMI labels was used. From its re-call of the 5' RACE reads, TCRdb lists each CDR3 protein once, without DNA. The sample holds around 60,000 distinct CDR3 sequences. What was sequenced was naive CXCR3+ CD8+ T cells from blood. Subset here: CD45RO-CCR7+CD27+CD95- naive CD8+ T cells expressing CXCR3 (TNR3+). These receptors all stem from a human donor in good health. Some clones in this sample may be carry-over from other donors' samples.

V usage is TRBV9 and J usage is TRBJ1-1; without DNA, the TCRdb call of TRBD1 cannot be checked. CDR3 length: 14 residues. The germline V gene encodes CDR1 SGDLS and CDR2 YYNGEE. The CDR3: CASSAGGENTEALF.

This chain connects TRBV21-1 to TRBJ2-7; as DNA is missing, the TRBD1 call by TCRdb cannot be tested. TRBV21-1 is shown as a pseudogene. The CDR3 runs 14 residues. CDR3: CASSKGGDTYEQYF.

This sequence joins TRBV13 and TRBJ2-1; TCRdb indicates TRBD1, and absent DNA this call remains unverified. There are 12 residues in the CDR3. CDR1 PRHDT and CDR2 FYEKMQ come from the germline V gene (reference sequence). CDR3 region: CASSSPGDEQFF.

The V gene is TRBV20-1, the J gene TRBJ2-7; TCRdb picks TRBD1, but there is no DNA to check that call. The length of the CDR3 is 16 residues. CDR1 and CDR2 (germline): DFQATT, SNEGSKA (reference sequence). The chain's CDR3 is CSASQLGGVRLGEQYF.

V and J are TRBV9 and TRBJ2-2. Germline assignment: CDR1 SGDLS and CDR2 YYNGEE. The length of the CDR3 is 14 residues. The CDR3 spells CASSVSGNTGELFF.

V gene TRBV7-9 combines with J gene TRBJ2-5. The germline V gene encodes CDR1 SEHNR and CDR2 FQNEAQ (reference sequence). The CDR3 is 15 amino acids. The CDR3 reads CASSLLDANGETQYF. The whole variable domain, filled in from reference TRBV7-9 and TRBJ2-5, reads DTGVSQNPRHKITKRGQNVTFRCDPISEHNRLYWYRQTLGQGPEFLTYFQNEAQLEKSRLLSDRFSAERPKGSFSTLEIQRTEQGDSAMYLCASSLLDANGETQYFGPGTRLLVL.

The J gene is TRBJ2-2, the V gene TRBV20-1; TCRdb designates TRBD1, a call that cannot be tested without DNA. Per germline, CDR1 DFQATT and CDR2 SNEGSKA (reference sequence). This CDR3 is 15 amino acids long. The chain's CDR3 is CSAFPTGVVTGELFF.

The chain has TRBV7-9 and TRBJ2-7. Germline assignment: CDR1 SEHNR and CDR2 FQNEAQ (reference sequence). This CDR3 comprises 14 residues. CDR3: CASSLQGDFYEQYF. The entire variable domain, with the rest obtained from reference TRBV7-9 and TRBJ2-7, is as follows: DTGVSQNPRHKITKRGQNVTFRCDPISEHNRLYWYRQTLGQGPEFLTYFQNEAQLEKSRLLSDRFSAERPKGSFSTLEIQRTEQGDSAMYLCASSLQGDFYEQYFGPGTRLTVT.

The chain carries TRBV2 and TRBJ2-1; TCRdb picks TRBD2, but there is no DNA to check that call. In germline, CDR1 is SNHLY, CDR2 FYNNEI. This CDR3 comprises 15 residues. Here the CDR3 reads CAAKAASGVGNEQFF.

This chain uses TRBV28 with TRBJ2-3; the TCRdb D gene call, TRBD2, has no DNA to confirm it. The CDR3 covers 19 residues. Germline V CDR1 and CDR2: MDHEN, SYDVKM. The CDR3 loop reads CASSLAGTSGSLGTDTQYF.

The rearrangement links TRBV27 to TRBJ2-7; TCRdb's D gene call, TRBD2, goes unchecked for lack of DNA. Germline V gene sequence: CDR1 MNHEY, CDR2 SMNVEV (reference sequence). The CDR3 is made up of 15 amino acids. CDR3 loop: CASSPGTSVPYEQYF.

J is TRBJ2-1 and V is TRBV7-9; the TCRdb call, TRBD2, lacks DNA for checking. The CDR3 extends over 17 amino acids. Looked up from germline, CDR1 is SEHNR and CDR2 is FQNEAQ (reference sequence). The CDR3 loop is CASSPPSGDLSYNEQFF.

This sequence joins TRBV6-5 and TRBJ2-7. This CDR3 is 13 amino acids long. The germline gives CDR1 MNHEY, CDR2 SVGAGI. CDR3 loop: CASSFRSSYEQYF.

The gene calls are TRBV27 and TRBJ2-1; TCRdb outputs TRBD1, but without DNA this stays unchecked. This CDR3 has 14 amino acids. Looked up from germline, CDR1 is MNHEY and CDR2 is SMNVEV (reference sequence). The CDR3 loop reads CASSWGTGNNEQFF.

The CDR3: CASSLPPRTDEQYF. The V gene is TRBV7-9, the J gene TRBJ2-7; TCRdb returns TRBD1, unconfirmable since there is no DNA. The CDR3 contains 14 residues. Germline lookup yields CDR1 SEHNR and CDR2 FQNEAQ (reference sequence).

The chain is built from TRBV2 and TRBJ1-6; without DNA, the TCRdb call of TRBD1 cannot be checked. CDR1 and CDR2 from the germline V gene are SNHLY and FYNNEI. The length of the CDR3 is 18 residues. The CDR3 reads CASRGTDTTGVGNSPLHF.

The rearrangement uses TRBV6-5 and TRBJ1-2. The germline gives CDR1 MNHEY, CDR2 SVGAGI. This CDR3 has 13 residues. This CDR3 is CASSYIGQSGYTF.

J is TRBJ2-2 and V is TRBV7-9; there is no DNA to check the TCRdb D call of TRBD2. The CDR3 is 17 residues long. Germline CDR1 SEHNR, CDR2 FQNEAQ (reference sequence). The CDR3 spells CASSAPLSGSGTGELFF.

The CDR3 sequence: CASSLTSLGGTDTQYF. The chain couples TRBV6-5 to TRBJ2-3. The germline V gene encodes CDR1 MNHEY and CDR2 SVGAGI. This CDR3 is built from 16 residues.

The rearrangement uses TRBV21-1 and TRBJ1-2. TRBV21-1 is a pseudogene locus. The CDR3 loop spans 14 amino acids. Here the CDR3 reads CASSKGFSNYGYTF.

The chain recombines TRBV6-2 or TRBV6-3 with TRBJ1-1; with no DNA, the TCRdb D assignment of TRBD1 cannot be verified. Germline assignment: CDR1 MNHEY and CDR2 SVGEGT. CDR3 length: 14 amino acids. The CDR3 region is CASSDPGQGTEAFF.